This T cell receptor (beta chain) was found in a study of T cells in Graves' hyperthyroidism and ophthalmopathy. The overall study: Before any treatment, at initial diagnosis, peripheral blood was collected.

This clonotype was counted ten times or more. RNA transcripts provided the source from which TCR beta CDR3 regions were amplified. The study used the HTBI primer set for a first-round RT-PCR of the TCR CDR3. TCRdb reanalysed the multiplex PCR reads using MiXCR and keeps one entry per CDR3 protein. The sample includes hundreds of thousands of distinct CDR3 sequences, about a sixth of them seen just once. Germline V gene sequence: CDR1 MNHNS, CDR2 SASEGT. The junction had 4 bases not matched to a gene; V was cut back by 8 bases and J by 3 bases. The CDR3 is 12 amino acids. This sequence was found in a young woman with Graves' hyperthyroidism. Sequencing used blood. The V gene is TRBV6-1, the J gene TRBJ2-7; 7 bases align to TRBD1. DNA of the CDR3: TGTGCCAGCCGGGGACAGTACTACGAGCAGTACTTC. Translating gives CASRGQYYEQYF.